The T cell receptor (beta chain) described here comes from a study of low-dose radiotherapy and immunotherapy resistance in tumors. Documented time point: before trial treatment. With TRAV- and TRBV-specific primers, first-strand cDNA was made, covering the alpha and beta chains. An approximately 19-cycle PCR with a constant-region primer and V-primer adapter amplified TCRs. TCRdb analysed the reads with MiXCR anew, one entry per CDR3 protein. The sample carries over 70,000 distinct CDR3 sequences, roughly 30% recorded once. This clonotype appeared many times. The sequence was obtained from a female donor with ovarian cancer. The sequencing used PBMCs, collected before treatment.

The CDR3 loop reads CASSHQGAGTDTQYF. The CDR3, as DNA: TGTGCCAGCAGTCATCAGGGGGCTGGCACAGATACGCAGTATTTT. The rearrangement uses TRBV6-6 and TRBJ2-3; TRBD1 matches at 8 bases. The CDR3 has 15 amino acids. Germline V lookup: CDR1 MNHNY, CDR2 SVGAGI (reference sequence). Trimming at V came to 5 bases and at J to 1 base, leaving 5 bases not matched to a gene.